These 26 T cell receptor beta chains originate from one sample sequenced in a study of metastatic and nonmetastatic thyroid tumors. No patient had received any treatment before thyroid surgery. TCRdb ran MiXCR on the PCR reads. The table shows roughly 20,000 clones, with about 15% occurring only once. Sequencing was performed on blood. These receptor sequences come from a male donor with papillary thyroid cancer or a benign thyroid nodule (not recorded which). Some clones in this sample may be carry-over from other donors' samples.

This clone was seen repeatedly, ten times or more. This chain links TRBV27 with TRBJ2-4; D is unclear. Germline CDR1 reads MNHEY; CDR2 reads SMNVEV (reference sequence). Trimming cost V 1 base and J 4 bases, with 8 bases left between them. This CDR3 contains 14 residues. The CDR3 region has the DNA TGTGCCAGCAGTTTATTAGGTCCGAAAAACATTCAGTACTTC. This gives the protein CASSLLGPKNIQYF.

This clone was detected many times. The genes are TRBV9 and TRBJ1-2; TRBD1 aligns across 7 bases. Germline-derived CDR1 and CDR2 are SGDLS and YYNGEE. The V segment lost 7 bases and the J segment 2 bases; nucleotides outside the gene matches: 8. The CDR3 sequence is 14 residues long. CDR3 coding DNA: TGTGCCAGCTCAACCGGGACAGACAACTATGGCTACACCTTC. Translating gives CASSTGTDNYGYTF.

This clone was counted many times. The V and J genes are TRBV19 and TRBJ1-6, with 7 positions matching TRBD1. Germline V gives CDR1 LNHDA, CDR2 SQIVND (reference sequence). This CDR3 is built from 17 residues. The junction had 13 bases not matched to a gene; V was cut back by 3 bases and J by 8 bases. DNA of the CDR3: TGTGCCAGTAGTATCTCCCGGGACAGACTTTTTTATTCACCCCTCCACTTT. Translation: CASSISRDRLFYSPLHF.

This clone was seen at least ten times. V and J are TRBV28 and TRBJ1-5; D possibly corresponds to TRBD1 (5 bases). Looked up from germline, CDR1 is MDHEN and CDR2 is SYDVKM. The CDR3 extends over 15 amino acids. Trimming took off 8 bases at V and 5 bases at J, with 19 bases between the two ends. CDR3 loop: CASVSEGLGDQPQHF. In DNA form, the CDR3 reads TGTGCCAGCGTTTCGGAGGGATTGGGGGATCAGCCCCAGCATTTT. Together with reference TRBV28 and TRBJ1-5, the CDR3 gives the full variable domain: DVKVTQSSRYLVKRTGEKVFLECVQDMDHENMFWYRQDPGLGLRLIYFSYDVKMKEKGDIPEGYSVSREKKERFSLILESASTNQTSMYLCASVSEGLGDQPQHFGDGTRLSIL.

This clone was counted ten times or more. The chain carries TRBV18 and TRBJ2-1; TRBD2 agrees at 11 bases. The germline V gene encodes CDR1 KGHSH and CDR2 LQKENI. J gave up 4 bases and V 4 bases, and 18 bases lay outside the gene matches. This CDR3 region has 20 residues. CDR3 sequence reads: CASSQLTGRTSGRTYNEQFF. The CDR3 nucleotides are TGTGCCAGCTCACAGTTGACAGGGCGTACTAGCGGGAGAACGTACAATGAGCAGTTCTTC.

The sample holds many counts of this clone. The rearrangement links TRBV18 to TRBJ1-4; no clear D gene. The CDR3 is made up of 13 amino acids. Between the trimmed V and J ends, which lost 2 bases and 4 bases, there was a span of 5 bases. Germline assignment: CDR1 KGHSH and CDR2 LQKENI. CDR3 coding DNA: TGTGCCAGCTCACCAGGGTTTAATGAAAAACTGTTTTTT. It specifies CASSPGFNEKLFF.

This clone was seen ten or more times. This chain uses TRBV12-3 or TRBV12-4 with TRBJ1-1, with TRBD1 matching over 7 bases. Germline trimming cut 3 bases from V and 4 bases from J; bases unmatched to any gene: 8. The CDR3 has 15 amino acids. The CDR3 DNA is TGTGCCAGCAGTTTTTCATCAGGGGGAGGCACTGAAGCTTTCTTT. It specifies CASSFSSGGGTEAFF.

This clone has ten or more counts. The rearrangement links TRBV3-1 to TRBJ2-7; D remains unclear. The V gene's germline CDR1 is LGHDT and CDR2 YNNKEL (reference sequence). The CDR3 sequence is 12 residues long. Trimming took off 5 bases at V and 9 bases at J, with 14 bases between the two ends. CDR3 in amino acids: CASSSSPVPQYF. CDR3 bases: TGTGCCAGCAGCTCCAGCCCCGTCCCGCAGTACTTC.

The chain recombines TRBV7-6 with TRBJ2-7; TRBD1 matches at 9 bases. Germline CDR1 and CDR2: SGHVS and FNYEAQ. CDR3 length equals 14 residues. V lost 5 bases and J lost 4; bases outside the gene matches: 6. The CDR3 here is CASSLTGGGYEQYF. DNA for the CDR3: TGTGCCAGCAGCCTGACAGGGGGGGGATACGAGCAGTACTTC.

By share, this clone counts as medium-sized. The chain uses TRBV27 and TRBJ1-6; D is perhaps TRBD1 (5 bases). Germline values: CDR1 MNHEY, CDR2 SMNVEV (reference sequence). Trimming pared 5 bases from V and 8 bases from J, leaving 13 bases between. The CDR3 extends over 14 amino acids. DNA for the CDR3: TGTGCCAGCAGTGGAGGGGTCATTTATTCACCCCTCCACTTT. Its translation: CASSGGVIYSPLHF.

This clone was seen a handful of times. Lacking the conserved final phenylalanine or tryptophan, this CDR3 likely reflects a read error. The V call is TRBV9, the J call TRBJ2-5; perhaps TRBD2 as D (5 bases). The CDR3 consists of 12 residues. V lost 9 bases to trimming and J lost 5 bases, with 14 bases between them. Germline V gene data show CDR1 as SGDLS and CDR2 as YYNGEE. The CDR3 region has the DNA TGTGCCATCGGTCGAGGGTACGAGACCCAGTACTCC. Protein: CAIGRGYETQYS.

This clone was detected ten times or more. The V call is TRBV6-1, the J call TRBJ1-5; TRBD1 might be the D (6 bases). Germline values: CDR1 MNHNS, CDR2 SASEGT. Trimming removed 5 bases from V and 6 bases from J, with 11 bases in between. There are 13 residues in the CDR3. The CDR3 region is CASSSSGVQPQHF. CDR3 DNA: TGTGCCAGCAGTTCATCAGGGGTTCAGCCCCAGCATTTT.

The chain links TRBV4-2 to TRBJ2-2; D call uncertain. CDR1 and CDR2 from the germline V gene are LGHNA and YNFKEQ. V dropped 7 bases and J dropped 0 bases, with 9 bases sitting between them. This CDR3 is built from 14 residues. The CDR3 is CASIRSANTGELFF. CDR3 in DNA: TGTGCCAGCATCAGATCGGCGAACACCGGGGAGCTGTTTTTT.

Turning to this clone: At one end, the junction sequence differs from germline, possibly due to a read error. This chain connects TRBV5-1 to TRBJ2-3; 7 nucleotides agree with TRBD1. CDR1 is SGHRS, CDR2 YFSETQ, per germline. The CDR3 has 16 residues. The CDR3 DNA is TGCGCCAGCAGGTTGGAAGACAGGGCCGGGTCAGATACGCAGTATTTT. This codes for CASRLEDRAGSDTQYF.

This clone was observed at least ten times. The chain recombines TRBV20-1 with TRBJ2-1, with no clear D. The CDR3 has 12 amino acids. Germline V gives CDR1 DFQATT, CDR2 SNEGSKA (reference sequence). Deletions cut 6 bases from V and 5 bases from J, with 11 bases between. The CDR3 loop reads CSATRQHNEQFF. The CDR3 region has the DNA TGCAGTGCAACCAGGCAGCACAATGAGCAGTTCTTC.

The sample holds many counts of this clone. The chain carries TRBV12-3 or TRBV12-4 and TRBJ1-3; no firm D call. The germline V and J ends were trimmed by 3 bases and 0 bases, with 12 bases remaining between them. There are 16 residues in the CDR3. The CDR3 sequence is CASSFGRRRSGNTIYF. CDR3 DNA sequence: TGTGCCAGCAGTTTCGGCAGAAGACGCTCTGGAAACACCATATATTTT.

In this sample, this clone turned up many times. CDR3 sequence: CASSYDLAGAYNEQFF. CDR3 nucleotides: TGTGCCAGCAGTTACGATCTAGCGGGAGCATACAATGAGCAGTTCTTC. The gene calls are TRBV6-5 and TRBJ2-1; 10 positions agree with TRBD2. Germline V CDR1 and CDR2: MNHEY, SVGAGI. V trimming: 2 bases; J trimming: 4 bases; junction bases outside the gene matches: 5. CDR3 length equals 16 residues.

This clone was counted ten times or more. This CDR3 is CASVGDRSNQPQHF. The CDR3 nucleotides read TGTGCCAGCGTGGGAGACCGAAGCAATCAGCCCCAGCATTTT. The V call is TRBV2, the J call TRBJ1-5; D remains unclear. There are 14 residues in the CDR3. V was trimmed by 8 bases and J by 1 base, leaving 12 bases between them. Germline V lookup: CDR1 SNHLY, CDR2 FYNNEI.

This clone is categorized as medium-sized (0.01 to 0.1%). The rearrangement joins TRBV4-1 to TRBJ1-6; D is perhaps TRBD1 (5 bases). The CDR3 length is 14 residues. V was cut by 4 bases and J by 4 bases, with 8 bases left in between. Germline CDR1 and CDR2: MGHRA and YSYEKL. Here the CDR3 reads CASSPGTYNSPLHF. In nucleotides, the CDR3 is TGCGCCAGCAGCCCGGGGACTTATAATTCACCCCTCCACTTT.

This clone was seen a handful of times. This chain connects TRBV19 to TRBJ1-2, with a possible D match to TRBD1 (6 bases). The germline CDR1 and CDR2 sequences are LNHDA and SQIVND (reference sequence). There are 14 residues in the CDR3. Between the trimmed V and J ends, which lost 5 bases and 6 bases, there was a span of 16 bases. The CDR3 protein is CASSGYRVRNGYTF. DNA of the CDR3: TGTGCCAGTAGTGGTTACAGGGTTCGGAATGGCTACACCTTC.

This clone is judged medium-sized. This CDR3 reads CASSLMGSNEKLFF. CDR3 nucleotide sequence: TGTGCCAGCAGCTTAATGGGATCTAATGAAAAACTGTTTTTT. The gene calls are TRBV13 and TRBJ1-4; unclear D gene. V was clipped by 2 bases and J by 3 bases, with 7 bases between them. The CDR3 is made up of 14 amino acids. Germline V CDR1 and CDR2: PRHDT, FYEKMQ (reference sequence).

This clone is medium-sized. The chain combines TRBV12-3 or TRBV12-4 with TRBJ1-2; TRBD1 aligns across 8 bases. The CDR3 has 15 amino acids. After removal of 6 bases from V and 3 bases from J, the junction contained 9 bases not matched to a gene. CDR3 residues: CASRAQGQGDYGYTF. CDR3 bases: TGTGCCAGCAGAGCTCAAGGACAGGGTGACTATGGCTACACCTTC.

Ten or more counts support this clone. This rearrangement joins TRBV7-9 to TRBJ1-4; D gene ambiguous. Trimming left V 5 bases short and J 0 bases short, with 7 bases between. This CDR3 region has 14 residues. Germline-derived CDR1 and CDR2 are SEHNR and FQNEAQ (reference sequence). The CDR3 DNA is TGTGCCAGCAGCCTCCCCCCAACTAATGAAAAACTGTTTTTT. Translating it yields CASSLPPTNEKLFF.

This clone was observed many times. The genes are TRBV5-1 and TRBJ1-1, with a weak D call TRBD1 (5 bases). The ends were cut back, 0 bases at V and 7 bases at J, with 13 bases in the middle. The CDR3 totals 14 residues. Germline CDR1 is SGHRS and CDR2 is YFSETQ. Here the CDR3 reads CASSLGGSQVEAFF. CDR3 DNA: TGCGCCAGCAGCTTGGGGGGATCACAGGTTGAAGCTTTCTTT. Drawing the rest from reference TRBV5-1 and TRBJ1-1, the complete variable domain is KAGVTQTPRYLIKTRGQQVTLSCSPISGHRSVSWYQQTPGQGLQFLFEYFSETQRNKGNFPGRFSGRQFSNSRSEMNVSTLELGDSALYLCASSLGGSQVEAFFGQGTRLTVV.

In this sample, this clone turned up many times. This sequence joins TRBV9 and TRBJ2-1; TRBD2 aligns across 7 bases. The CDR3 loop spans 14 amino acids. Trimming removed 0 bases from V and 6 bases from J; junction bases left unmatched: 3. Germline V gives CDR1 SGDLS, CDR2 YYNGEE. The CDR3 DNA sequence: TGTGCCAGCAGCGTAGCCCTAGCGGTCAATGAGCAGTTCTTC. It is translated as CASSVALAVNEQFF.

At least ten counts were recorded for this clone. V gene TRBV14 combines with J gene TRBJ2-5, with 7 bases lining up with TRBD2. Germline V gene lookup returns CDR1 SGHDN and CDR2 FVKESK. V dropped 4 bases and J dropped 0; count of bases not matched to a gene: 8. The CDR3 extends over 16 amino acids. The CDR3 bases are TGTGCCAGCAGCCGTCGCGGGAGCGCATACCAAGAGACCCAGTACTTC. Translating it yields CASSRRGSAYQETQYF. The full variable domain, rest sourced from reference TRBV14 and TRBJ2-5, is EAGVTQFPSHSVIEKGQTVTLRCDPISGHDNLYWYRRVMGKEIKFLLHFVKESKQDESGMPNNRFLAERTGGTYSTLKVQPAELEDSGVYFCASSRRGSAYQETQYFGPGTRLLVL.